The next 15 T cell receptor beta chains were all read from a single sample in a study of control samples from healthy donors and cancer patients. Some clones are missing from TCRdb's copy, which holds only in-frame ones; the method was immunoSEQ multiplex PCR. This sample carries about 71,000 clones, about 90% of them seen once, and the ten largest clones take about 20%. Sequencing was carried out using PBMCs. These receptors originate from a man aged 60-69 years with lung cancer.

CDR3 region: CASSVESGGLVTQYF. As DNA, the CDR3 is TGTGCCAGCAGCGTAGAGAGCGGGGGGTTAGTAACCCAGTACTTC. The rearrangement joins TRBV9 to TRBJ2-5, with 9 bases lining up with TRBD2. Trimming took 0 bases from V and 8 from J; bases not matched to a gene: 8. The CDR3 is 15 residues long. The V gene's germline CDR1 is SGDLS and CDR2 YYNGEE.

The J gene is TRBJ2-7, the V gene TRBV3-1 (or the pseudogene TRBV3-2); 10 bases line up with TRBD1. The CDR3 is made up of 13 amino acids. V was pared by 4 bases and J by 5 bases, with 2 bases of the junction left unmatched. In germline, CDR1 is LGHDT, CDR2 YNNKEL (reference sequence). CDR3 region: CASSRGQGDEQYV. CDR3 sequence (DNA): TGTGCCAGCAGCCGAGGACAGGGGGACGAGCAGTACGTC.

V and J are TRBV29-1 and TRBJ1-4, with D possibly TRBD1 on 6 matching bases. CDR3 length: 15 residues. V was shortened by 4 bases and J by 5 bases, with 17 bases between the two germline ends. Per germline, CDR1 SQVTM and CDR2 ANQGSEA. This chain's CDR3 is CSVGFFAGENEKLFF. The CDR3 DNA reads TGCAGCGTTGGATTTTTTGCAGGGGAGAATGAAAAACTGTTTTTT.

In DNA, the CDR3 is TGTGCCTGGGCGAGGAGCGGGGGGCTATCCTACGAGCAGTACTTC. The encoded protein is CAWARSGGLSYEQYF. V is TRBV30 and J is TRBJ2-7; 9 bases fit TRBD2. CDR1 and CDR2 (germline): GTSNPN, SVGIG (reference sequence). The CDR3 covers 15 residues. Losses at the gene ends were 5 bases for V and 1 base for J; bases not matched to a gene: 9.

The V gene is TRBV14, the J gene TRBJ2-5; D not resolved. The ends were cut back, 4 bases at V and 1 base at J, with 13 bases in the middle. The CDR3 spans 15 residues. Germline V gene sequence: CDR1 SGHDN, CDR2 FVKESK. CDR3 sequence (DNA): TGTGCCAGCAGCCCTCGGACGGAACCCCAAGAGACCCAGTACTTC. Translating it yields CASSPRTEPQETQYF.

V and J are TRBV2 and TRBJ2-7; D unclear. There are 12 residues in the CDR3. Looked up from germline, CDR1 is SNHLY and CDR2 is FYNNEI. V shed 4 bases and J shed 4 bases, with 8 bases lying between them. The CDR3 DNA reads TGTGCCAGCAGTGTCTTAGGGTACGAGCAGTACGTC. The encoded protein is CASSVLGYEQYV.

The sample holds a few counts of this clone. CDR3 amino acids: CASSYWRGTEAFF. In DNA form, the CDR3 reads TGTGCCAGCAGTTACTGGCGGGGCACTGAAGCTTTCTTT. The chain couples TRBV6-2 or TRBV6-3 to TRBJ1-1; D is uncertain. V was clipped by 1 base and J by 4 bases, with 7 bases between them. This CDR3 comprises 13 residues. From germline, CDR1 is MNHEY and CDR2 SVGEGT.

The J gene is TRBJ1-5, the V gene TRBV3-1 (or the pseudogene TRBV3-2); D not resolved. The V end lost 1 base, the J end lost 4 bases, and 8 bases lay between the germline ends. The CDR3 contains 14 residues. From germline, CDR1 is LGHDT and CDR2 YNNKEL (reference sequence). The CDR3 spells CASSQAAGNQPQHF. The DNA for the CDR3 is TGTGCCAGCAGCCAAGCGGCAGGTAATCAGCCCCAGCATTTT.

The V call is TRBV29-1, the J call TRBJ1-2; 9 bases are a match to TRBD1. The CDR3 extends over 15 amino acids. Germline V lookup: CDR1 SQVTM, CDR2 ANQGSEA. V was pared by 6 bases and J by 0 bases, with 8 bases of the junction left unmatched. CDR3 coding DNA: TGCAGCGTGGTGGACAGGGGAGGGGCTAACTATGGCTACACCTTC. It translates to CSVVDRGGANYGYTF.

The chain uses TRBV24-1 and TRBJ2-7; D gene ambiguous. Trimming removed 6 bases at V and 3 bases at J, with 5 bases between. The CDR3 extends over 11 amino acids. Germline V gives CDR1 KGHDR, CDR2 SFDVKD. CDR3 DNA: TGTGCCACCAGTATATTCTACGAGCAGTACGTC. It codes for CATSIFYEQYV.

The chain uses TRBV5-1 and TRBJ2-3; D gene unclear. V lost 0 bases to trimming and J lost 6 bases, with 17 bases between them. The CDR3 is 16 residues long. The germline V gene has CDR1 SGHRS and CDR2 YFSETQ. DNA of the CDR3: TGCGCCAGCAGCTTGGATAACCGGCAGGTATCGGATACGCAGTATTTT. This sequence encodes CASSLDNRQVSDTQYF.

The table lists this clone with a few counts. V gene TRBV25-1 combines with J gene TRBJ1-4, with no clear D. CDR1 is MGHDK, CDR2 SYGVNS, per germline. The germline V and J ends were trimmed by 6 bases and 4 bases, with 9 bases remaining between them. The CDR3 extends over 13 amino acids. CDR3 sequence reads: CASRRMINEKLFF. The DNA of the CDR3 is TGTGCCAGCAGAAGGATGATTAATGAAAAACTGTTTTTT.

The gene calls are TRBV6-1 and TRBJ2-7; 7 bases are shared with TRBD2. Germline V gene lookup returns CDR1 MNHNS and CDR2 SASEGT. V trimming: 4 bases; J trimming: 6 bases; junction bases outside the gene matches: 15. This CDR3 has 16 residues. CDR3 sequence reads: CASSGIPGGNPSEQYV. CDR3 nucleotides: TGTGCCAGCAGTGGTATCCCGGGGGGAAACCCGTCCGAGCAGTACGTC.

This chain joins TRBV7-9 and TRBJ1-2, with TRBD1 matching over 10 bases. Losses at the gene ends were 5 bases for V and 5 bases for J; bases not matched to a gene: 11. The CDR3 sequence is 16 residues long. Germline CDR1 is SEHNR and CDR2 is FQNEAQ (reference sequence). The CDR3 loop is CASSRPGTGESYGYTF. CDR3 nucleotides: TGTGCCAGCAGCCGACCCGGGACAGGGGAGTCATATGGCTACACCTTC.

The J gene is TRBJ1-2, the V gene TRBV2; D gene unclear. Germline V gives CDR1 SNHLY, CDR2 FYNNEI. V was pared by 1 base and J by 4 bases, with 13 bases between. The CDR3 has 15 residues. CDR3 protein: CASSEESAVGYGYTF. In DNA, the CDR3 is TGTGCCAGCAGTGAAGAATCGGCGGTGGGCTATGGCTACACCTTC.